This TCR beta chain was recorded in a study of beta chain features in type 1 diabetes. General observations from the study: Among all four CD4+ subsets, Type 1 diabetes patients had TCRB CDR3s that were moderately but significantly shorter.

Comment on this clone: The target antigen is unknown.

Isolated RNA was reverse transcribed in full, so expressed TCRB transcripts were sequenced. Sequencing was performed with immunoSEQ multiplex PCR; in TCRdb, only in-frame clones are kept and a portion is missing. This table holds about 660,000 clones, about 14% found once. CDR1 and CDR2 from the germline V gene are GTSNPN and SVGIG (reference sequence). V lost 0 bases, J lost 6 bases, and 12 bases lay in between. The CDR3 contains 13 residues. This clonotype was obtained from a man aged 18 to 30 with type 1 diabetes. The specimen was naive CD4+ T cells from blood. The gene calls are TRBV30 and TRBJ2-7; possibly TRBD1 or TRBD2 for D (5 bases each). CDR3 sequence reads: CAWSVPGALEQYF. CDR3 nucleotides: TGTGCCTGGAGTGTACCCGGGGCCCTCGAGCAGTACTTC.